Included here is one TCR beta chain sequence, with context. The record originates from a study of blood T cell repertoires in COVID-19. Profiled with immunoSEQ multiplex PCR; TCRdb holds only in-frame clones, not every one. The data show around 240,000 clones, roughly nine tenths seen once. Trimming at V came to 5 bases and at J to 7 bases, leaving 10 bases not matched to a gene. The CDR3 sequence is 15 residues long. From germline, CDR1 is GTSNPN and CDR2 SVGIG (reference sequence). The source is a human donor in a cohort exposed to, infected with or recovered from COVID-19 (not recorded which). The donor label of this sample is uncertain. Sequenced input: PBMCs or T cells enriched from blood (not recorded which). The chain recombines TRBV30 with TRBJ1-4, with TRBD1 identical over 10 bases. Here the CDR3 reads CAWLDRGYDSEKLFF. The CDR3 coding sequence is TGTGCCTGGCTGGACAGGGGGTACGACAGTGAAAAACTGTTTTTT.